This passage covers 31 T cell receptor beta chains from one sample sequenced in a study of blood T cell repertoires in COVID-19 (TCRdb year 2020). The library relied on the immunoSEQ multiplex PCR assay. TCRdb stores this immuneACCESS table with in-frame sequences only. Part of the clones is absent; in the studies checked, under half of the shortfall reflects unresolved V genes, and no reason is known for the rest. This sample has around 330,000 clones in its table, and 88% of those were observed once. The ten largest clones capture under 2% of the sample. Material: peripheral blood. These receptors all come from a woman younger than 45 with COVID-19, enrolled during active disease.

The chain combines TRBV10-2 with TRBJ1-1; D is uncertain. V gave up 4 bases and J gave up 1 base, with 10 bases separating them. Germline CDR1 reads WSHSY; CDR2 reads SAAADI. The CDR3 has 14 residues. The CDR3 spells CASSGRQENTEAFF. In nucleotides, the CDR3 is TGCGCCAGCAGTGGCCGACAAGAGAACACTGAAGCTTTCTTT.

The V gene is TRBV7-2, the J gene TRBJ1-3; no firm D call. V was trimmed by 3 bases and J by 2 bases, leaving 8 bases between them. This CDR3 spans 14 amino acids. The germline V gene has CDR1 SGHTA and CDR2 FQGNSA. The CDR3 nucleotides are TGTGCCAGCAGCTTCGGGGTAACTGGAAACACCATATATTTT. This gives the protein CASSFGVTGNTIYF.

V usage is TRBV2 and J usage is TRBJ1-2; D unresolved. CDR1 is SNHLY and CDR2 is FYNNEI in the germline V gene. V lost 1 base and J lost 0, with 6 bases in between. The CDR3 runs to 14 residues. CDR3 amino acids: CASSEDRANYGYTF. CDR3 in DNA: TGTGCCAGCAGTGAAGACAGAGCTAACTATGGCTACACCTTC.

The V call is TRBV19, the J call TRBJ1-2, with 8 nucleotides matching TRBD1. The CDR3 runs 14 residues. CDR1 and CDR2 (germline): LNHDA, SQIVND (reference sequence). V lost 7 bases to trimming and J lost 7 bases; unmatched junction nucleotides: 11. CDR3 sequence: CASTLGTGGAGYTF. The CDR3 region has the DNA TGTGCCAGTACCCTGGGGACAGGAGGTGCTGGCTACACCTTC.

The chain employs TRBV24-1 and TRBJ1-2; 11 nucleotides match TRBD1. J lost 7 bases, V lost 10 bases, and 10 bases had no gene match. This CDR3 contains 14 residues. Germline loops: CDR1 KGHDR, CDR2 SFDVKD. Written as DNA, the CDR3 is TGTGCCACTCACCCCTCCGGGACAGGGGGTGGCTACACCTTC. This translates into CATHPSGTGGGYTF.

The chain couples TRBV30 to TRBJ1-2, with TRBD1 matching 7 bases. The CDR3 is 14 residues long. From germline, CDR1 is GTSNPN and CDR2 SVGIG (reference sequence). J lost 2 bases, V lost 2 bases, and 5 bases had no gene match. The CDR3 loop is CAWSRATGNYGYTF. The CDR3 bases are TGTGCCTGGAGTCGGGCGACAGGGAACTATGGCTACACCTTC.

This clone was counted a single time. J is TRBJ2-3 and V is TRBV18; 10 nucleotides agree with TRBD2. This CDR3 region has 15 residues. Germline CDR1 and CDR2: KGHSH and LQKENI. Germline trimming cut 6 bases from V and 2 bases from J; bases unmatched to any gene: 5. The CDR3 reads CASSPAGGLTDTQYF. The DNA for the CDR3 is TGTGCCAGCTCCCCAGCGGGGGGGCTCACAGATACGCAGTATTTT. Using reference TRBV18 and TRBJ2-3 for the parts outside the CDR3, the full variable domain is NAGVMQNPRHLVRRRGQEARLRCSPMKGHSHVYWYRQLPEEGLKFMVYLQKENIIDESGMPKERFSAEFPKEGPSILRIQQVVRGDSAAYFCASSPAGGLTDTQYFGPGTRLTVL.

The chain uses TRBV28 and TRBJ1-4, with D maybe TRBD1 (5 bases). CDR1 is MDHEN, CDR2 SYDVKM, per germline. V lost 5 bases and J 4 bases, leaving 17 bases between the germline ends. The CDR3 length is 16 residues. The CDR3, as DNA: TGTGCCAGCAGTGGCTCGCGAACAGGTTATAATGAAAAACTGTTTTTT. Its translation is CASSGSRTGYNEKLFF.

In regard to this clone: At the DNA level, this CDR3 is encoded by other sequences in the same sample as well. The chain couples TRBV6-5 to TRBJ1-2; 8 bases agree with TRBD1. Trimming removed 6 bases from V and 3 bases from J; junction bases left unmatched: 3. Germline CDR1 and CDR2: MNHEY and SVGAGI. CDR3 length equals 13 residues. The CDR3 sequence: CASSQTGDYGYTF. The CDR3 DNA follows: TGTGCCAGCAGCCAGACAGGGGACTATGGCTACACCTTC.

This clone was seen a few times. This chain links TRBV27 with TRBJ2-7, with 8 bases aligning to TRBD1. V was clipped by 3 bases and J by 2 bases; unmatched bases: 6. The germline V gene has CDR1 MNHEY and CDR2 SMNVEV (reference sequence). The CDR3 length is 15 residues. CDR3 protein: CASSFRAGGTYEQYF. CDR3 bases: TGTGCCAGCAGTTTCCGGGCAGGGGGCACCTACGAGCAGTACTTC.

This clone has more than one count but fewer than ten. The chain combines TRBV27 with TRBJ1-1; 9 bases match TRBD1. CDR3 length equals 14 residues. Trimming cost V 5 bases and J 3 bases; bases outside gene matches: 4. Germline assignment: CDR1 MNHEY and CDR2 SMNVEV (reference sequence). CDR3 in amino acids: CASSAGTGYTEAFF. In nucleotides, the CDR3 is TGTGCCAGCAGTGCCGGGACAGGGTACACTGAAGCTTTCTTT.

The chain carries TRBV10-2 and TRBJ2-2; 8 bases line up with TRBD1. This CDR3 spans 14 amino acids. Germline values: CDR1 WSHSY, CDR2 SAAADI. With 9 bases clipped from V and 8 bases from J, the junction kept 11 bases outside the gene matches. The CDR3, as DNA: TGCGCCAGTTTTCCCGGACAGGGTCCAGGGGAGCTGTTTTTT. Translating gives CASFPGQGPGELFF.

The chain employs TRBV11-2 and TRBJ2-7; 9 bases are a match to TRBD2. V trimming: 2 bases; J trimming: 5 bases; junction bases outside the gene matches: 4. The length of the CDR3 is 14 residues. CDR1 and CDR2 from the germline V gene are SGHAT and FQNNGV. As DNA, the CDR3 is TGTGCCAGCAGCTTATCCCTAGCGGGACACGAGCAGTACGTC. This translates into CASSLSLAGHEQYV.

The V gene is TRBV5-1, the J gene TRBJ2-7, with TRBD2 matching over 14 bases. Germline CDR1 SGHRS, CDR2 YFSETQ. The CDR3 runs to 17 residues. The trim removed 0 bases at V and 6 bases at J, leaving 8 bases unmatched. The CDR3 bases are TGCGCCAGCAGCTTGGGGTCGACTAGCGGGGGGGCCGCCGAGCAGTACTTC. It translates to CASSLGSTSGGAAEQYF.

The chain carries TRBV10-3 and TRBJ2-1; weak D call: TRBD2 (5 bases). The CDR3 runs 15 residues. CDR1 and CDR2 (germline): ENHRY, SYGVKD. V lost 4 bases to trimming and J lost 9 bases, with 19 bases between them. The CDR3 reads CAISASGRNRGEQFF. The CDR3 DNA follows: TGTGCCATCAGTGCCTCCGGACGAAATCGGGGTGAGCAGTTCTTC.

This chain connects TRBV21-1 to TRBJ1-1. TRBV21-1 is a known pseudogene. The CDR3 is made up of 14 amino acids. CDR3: CASSNPPVNTEAFF. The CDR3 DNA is TGTGCCAGCAGCAATCCGCCGGTGAACACTGAAGCTTTCTTT.

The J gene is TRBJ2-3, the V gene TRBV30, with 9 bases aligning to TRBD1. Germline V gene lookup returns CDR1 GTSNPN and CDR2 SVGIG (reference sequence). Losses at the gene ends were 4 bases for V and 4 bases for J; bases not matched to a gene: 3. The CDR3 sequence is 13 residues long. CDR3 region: CAWIGQGSDTQYF. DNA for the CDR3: TGTGCCTGGATAGGACAGGGGTCAGATACGCAGTATTTT.

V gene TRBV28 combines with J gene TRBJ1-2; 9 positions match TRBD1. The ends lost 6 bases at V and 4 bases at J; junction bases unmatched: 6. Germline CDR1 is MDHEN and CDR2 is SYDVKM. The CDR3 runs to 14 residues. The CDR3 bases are TGTGCCAGCAGAGCCGGGACAGGGTTCTATGGCTACACCTTC. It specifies CASRAGTGFYGYTF.

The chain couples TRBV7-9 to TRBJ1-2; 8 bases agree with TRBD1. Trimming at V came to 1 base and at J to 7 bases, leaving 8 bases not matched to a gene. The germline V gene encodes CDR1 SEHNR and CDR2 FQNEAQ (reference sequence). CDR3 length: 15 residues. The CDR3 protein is CASSLGSDRVSGYTF. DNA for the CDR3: TGTGCCAGCAGCTTAGGGTCGGACAGGGTTTCTGGCTACACCTTC.

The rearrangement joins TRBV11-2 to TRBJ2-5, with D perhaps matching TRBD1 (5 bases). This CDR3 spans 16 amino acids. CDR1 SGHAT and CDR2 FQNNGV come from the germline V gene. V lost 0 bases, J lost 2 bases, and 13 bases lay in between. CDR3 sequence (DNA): TGTGCCAGCAGCTTAGATTTGGCGTCAGGGCAAGAGACCCAGTACTTC. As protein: CASSLDLASGQETQYF.

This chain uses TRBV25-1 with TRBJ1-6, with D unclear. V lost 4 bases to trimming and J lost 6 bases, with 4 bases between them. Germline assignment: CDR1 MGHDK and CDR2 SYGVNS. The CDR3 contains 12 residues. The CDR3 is CASSAGNSPLHF. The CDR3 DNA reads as TGTGCCAGCAGTGCGGGTAATTCACCCCTCCACTTT.

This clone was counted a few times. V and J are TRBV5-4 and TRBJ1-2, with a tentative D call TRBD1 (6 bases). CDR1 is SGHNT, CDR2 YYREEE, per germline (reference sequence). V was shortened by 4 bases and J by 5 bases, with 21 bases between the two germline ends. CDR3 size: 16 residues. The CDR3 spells CASSPSGELMSYGYTF. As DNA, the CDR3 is TGTGCCAGCAGCCCCTCAGGGGAACTTATGTCTTATGGCTACACCTTC.

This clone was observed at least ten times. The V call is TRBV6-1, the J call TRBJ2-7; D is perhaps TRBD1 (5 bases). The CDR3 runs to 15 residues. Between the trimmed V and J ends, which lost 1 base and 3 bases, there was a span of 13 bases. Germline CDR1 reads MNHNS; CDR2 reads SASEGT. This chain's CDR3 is CASSEGWGSNYEQYV. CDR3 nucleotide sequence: TGTGCCAGCAGTGAAGGATGGGGCTCGAACTACGAGCAGTACGTC.

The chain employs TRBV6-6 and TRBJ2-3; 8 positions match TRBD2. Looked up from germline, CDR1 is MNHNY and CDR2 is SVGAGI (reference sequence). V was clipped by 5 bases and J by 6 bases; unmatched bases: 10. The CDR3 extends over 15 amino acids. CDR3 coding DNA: TGTGCCAGCAGTCAGGTGCGGGGGGCCCAGGATACGCAGTATTTT. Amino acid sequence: CASSQVRGAQDTQYF.

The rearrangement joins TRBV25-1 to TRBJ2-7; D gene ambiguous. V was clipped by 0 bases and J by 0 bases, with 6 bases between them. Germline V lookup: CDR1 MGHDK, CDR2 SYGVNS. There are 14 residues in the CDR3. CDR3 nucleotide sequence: TGTGCCAGCAGTGAATACATAGACTCCTACGAGCAGTACTTC. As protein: CASSEYIDSYEQYF.

CDR3 coding DNA: TGTGCCAGCAGCTTACGGGACAGGAAGGCCACTGAAGCTTTCTTT. Protein sequence: CASSLRDRKATEAFF. The rearrangement uses TRBV5-5 and TRBJ1-1; 8 nucleotides line up with TRBD1. The J segment lost 4 bases and the V segment lost 2 bases, leaving 7 bases of the junction unmatched. The germline V gene encodes CDR1 SGHKS and CDR2 YYEKEE (reference sequence). This CDR3 region has 15 residues.

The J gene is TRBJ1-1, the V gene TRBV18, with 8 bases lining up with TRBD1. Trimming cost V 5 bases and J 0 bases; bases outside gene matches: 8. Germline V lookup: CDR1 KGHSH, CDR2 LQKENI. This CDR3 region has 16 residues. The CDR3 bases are TGTGCCAGCTCATCGGGGACAGGCAAGCTGAACACTGAAGCTTTCTTT. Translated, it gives CASSSGTGKLNTEAFF.

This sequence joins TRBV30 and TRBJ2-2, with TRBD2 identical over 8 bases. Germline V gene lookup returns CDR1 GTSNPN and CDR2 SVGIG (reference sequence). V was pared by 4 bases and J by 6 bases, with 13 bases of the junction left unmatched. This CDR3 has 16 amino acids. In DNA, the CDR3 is TGTGCCTGGACCAACTTACCTAGCGGGTGGGCCGGGGAGCTGTTTTTT. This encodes CAWTNLPSGWAGELFF.

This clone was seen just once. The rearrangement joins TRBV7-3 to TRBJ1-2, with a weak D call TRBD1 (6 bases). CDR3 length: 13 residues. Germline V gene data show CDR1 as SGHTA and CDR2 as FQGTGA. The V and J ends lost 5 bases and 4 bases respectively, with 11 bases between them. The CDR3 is CASSLTGSYGYTF. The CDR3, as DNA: TGTGCCAGCAGCCTTACAGGGTCCTATGGCTACACCTTC.

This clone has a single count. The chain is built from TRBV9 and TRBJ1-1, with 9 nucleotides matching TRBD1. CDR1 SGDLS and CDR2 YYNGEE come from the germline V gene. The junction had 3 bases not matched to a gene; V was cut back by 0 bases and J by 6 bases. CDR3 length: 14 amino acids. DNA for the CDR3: TGTGCCAGCAGCGTAGGGACAGGGGTATCTGAAGCTTTCTTT. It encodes CASSVGTGVSEAFF.

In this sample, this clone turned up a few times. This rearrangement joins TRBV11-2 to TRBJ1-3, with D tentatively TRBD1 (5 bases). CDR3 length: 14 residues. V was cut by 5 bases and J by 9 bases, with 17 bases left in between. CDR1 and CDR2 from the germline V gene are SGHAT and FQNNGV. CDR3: CASSPGPLGGTIYF. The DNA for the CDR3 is TGTGCCAGCAGCCCGGGACCATTGGGGGGCACCATATATTTT.